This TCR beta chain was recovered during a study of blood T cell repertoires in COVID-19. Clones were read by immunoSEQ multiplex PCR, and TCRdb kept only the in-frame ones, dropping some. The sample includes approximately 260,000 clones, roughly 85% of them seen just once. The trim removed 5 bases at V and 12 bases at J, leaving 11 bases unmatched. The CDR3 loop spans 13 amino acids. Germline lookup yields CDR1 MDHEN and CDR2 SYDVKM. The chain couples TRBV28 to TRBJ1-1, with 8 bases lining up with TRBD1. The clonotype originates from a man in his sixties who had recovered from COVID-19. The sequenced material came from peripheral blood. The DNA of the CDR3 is TGTGCCAGCAGTACCATGACCGGGACAGGTACTTTCTTT. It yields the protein CASSTMTGTGTFF.